This T cell receptor (beta chain) derives from a study of blood T cell repertoires in COVID-19. Study summary: COVID-19 samples from acute and convalescent phases originated in the United States, Italy and Spain.

Authors' processing steps: The authors estimated nucleated cell counts from reference gene primer amplification. Here immunoSEQ multiplex PCR was the method, and the copy in TCRdb shows in-frame clones only, minus some. The DNA was the basis for D and trimming; V, J and clone size are from that table. The sample lists 150,000 to 200,000 clones, more than 75% occurring once. V lost 5 bases to trimming and J lost 2 bases, with 13 bases between them. CDR1 is LNHDA, CDR2 SQIVND, per germline (reference sequence). The CDR3 runs to 15 residues. The Seattle patients, enrolled during active infection, were followed longitudinally.

Sequenced: peripheral blood. The receptor comes from a woman in her 40s with COVID-19, enrolled during active disease. This chain joins TRBV19 and TRBJ1-3; D unresolved. In nucleotides, the CDR3 is TGTGCCAGTAGTGACCCAGGATCTACTGGAAACACCATATATTTT. Translating it yields CASSDPGSTGNTIYF.